The 28 T cell receptor beta chains below come from one sample, sequenced in a study of human T cells and chemical hapten exposure. From the RACE reads, TCRdb called clonotypes with MiXCR, one entry per CDR3 protein. The sample lists more than 100,000 distinct CDR3 sequences, roughly 14% occurring once. Time point indicated: pre-sensitization, week 0. Regarding treatment: therapeutic diphenylcyclopropenone sensitization with weekly scalp DPC. The sequencing here drew on whole blood, taken in connection with sensitization to the hapten diphenylcyclopropenone (DPC). Receptor source: a woman younger than 30 with alopecia areata. Some clones in this sample may be carry-over from other donors' samples.

V usage is TRBV29-1 and J usage is TRBJ2-7, with D perhaps given as TRBD1 or TRBD2 (5 bases each). V was pared by 3 bases and J by 0 bases, with 15 bases between. The germline V gene encodes CDR1 SQVTM and CDR2 ANQGSEA. The CDR3 is 15 residues long. CDR3 bases: TGCAGCGTTGAGGGGGACGGACTCAACTCCTACGAGCAGTACTTC. Translation gives CSVEGDGLNSYEQYF.

The rearrangement uses TRBV4-1 and TRBJ1-1; 8 bases agree with TRBD1. J lost 1 base, V lost 4 bases, and 14 bases had no gene match. Germline lookup yields CDR1 MGHRA and CDR2 YSYEKL. CDR3 length equals 18 residues. The CDR3 sequence is CASSPEMWDRTKNTEAFF. CDR3 bases: TGCGCCAGCAGCCCAGAAATGTGGGACAGGACAAAGAACACTGAAGCTTTCTTT.

This clonotype was detected a few times. The CDR3 DNA reads TGTGCCAGCAGCCAACAGGGGACCAACACTGAAGCTTTCTTT. Its translation: CASSQQGTNTEAFF. The chain employs TRBV3-1 and TRBJ1-1; a possible D gene is TRBD1 (6 bases). Trimming took 2 bases from V and 2 from J, leaving 9 bases between them. Per germline, CDR1 LGHDT and CDR2 YNNKEL (reference sequence). The CDR3 is made up of 14 amino acids.

In this sample, this clonotype turned up a few times. The chain links TRBV6-2 or TRBV6-3 to TRBJ1-5, with a tentative D call TRBD1 (5 bases). In germline, CDR1 is MNHEY, CDR2 SVGEGT. The CDR3 spans 14 residues. Trimming removed 2 bases at V and 6 bases at J, with 11 bases between. The CDR3 here is CASSYVGGVQPQHF. The CDR3 DNA follows: TGTGCCAGCAGTTACGTCGGGGGAGTTCAGCCCCAGCATTTT.

In this sample, this clonotype turned up a few times. The chain links TRBV28 to TRBJ2-7, with TRBD1 identical over 10 bases. V gave up 8 bases and J gave up 3 bases; unmatched junction bases: 7. The CDR3 covers 14 residues. CDR1 and CDR2 from the germline V gene are MDHEN and SYDVKM. CDR3 nucleotides: TGTGCCAGCCCCGGACAGGGGGGTGTCTACGAGCAGTACTTC. It translates to CASPGQGGVYEQYF.

V gene TRBV2 combines with J gene TRBJ1-5, with 9 bases aligning to TRBD1. This CDR3 comprises 15 residues. Germline-derived CDR1 and CDR2 are SNHLY and FYNNEI. The trim removed 6 bases at V and 7 bases at J, leaving 10 bases unmatched. CDR3 loop: CASRGSWDRDQPQHF. In DNA, the CDR3 is TGTGCCAGCAGGGGCTCCTGGGACAGGGACCAGCCCCAGCATTTT.

This clonotype was found many times. V gene TRBV6-2 or TRBV6-3 combines with J gene TRBJ1-5, with 7 bases lining up with TRBD1. With V trimmed by 6 bases and J by 5 bases, 7 bases remained unmatched. The V gene's germline CDR1 is MNHEY and CDR2 SVGEGT. This CDR3 region has 14 residues. Here the CDR3 reads CASSRQQGYQPQHF. The DNA of the CDR3 is TGTGCCAGCAGCCGTCAACAGGGGTATCAGCCCCAGCATTTT.

Within the sample, this clonotype is large (0.1 to 1%). The CDR3 region has the DNA TGCAGCGTTGACGGGGAACGAAACATTCAGTACTTC. Translated, it gives CSVDGERNIQYF. This chain links TRBV29-1 with TRBJ2-4; D perhaps matches TRBD2 (5 bases). The ends were cut back, 3 bases at V and 6 bases at J, with 9 bases in the middle. The CDR3 extends over 12 amino acids. Germline lookup yields CDR1 SQVTM and CDR2 ANQGSEA.

The rearrangement joins TRBV28 to TRBJ2-2; 12 positions match TRBD1. V was pared by 5 bases and J by 5 bases, with 3 bases of the junction left unmatched. From germline, CDR1 is MDHEN and CDR2 SYDVKM. CDR3 length: 15 amino acids. CDR3 DNA sequence: TGTGCCAGCAGTAGGGGACAGGGGGCGACCGGGGAGCTGTTTTTT. The encoded protein is CASSRGQGATGELFF. Combining the CDR3 with reference TRBV28 and TRBJ2-2 gives the whole variable domain DVKVTQSSRYLVKRTGEKVFLECVQDMDHENMFWYRQDPGLGLRLIYFSYDVKMKEKGDIPEGYSVSREKKERFSLILESASTNQTSMYLCASSRGQGATGELFFGEGSRLTVL.

This clonotype was observed a handful of times. The chain joins TRBV7-2 to TRBJ2-5, with 8 bases lining up with TRBD2. CDR3 length: 19 amino acids. The germline V gene encodes CDR1 SGHTA and CDR2 FQGNSA. V dropped 5 bases and J dropped 1; count of bases not matched to a gene: 18. The CDR3 loop is CASSTRPPSGRGAQETQYF. The CDR3 DNA sequence: TGTGCCAGCAGCACCCGACCTCCCAGCGGGCGGGGGGCCCAAGAGACCCAGTACTTC.

The chain uses TRBV9 and TRBJ1-3; D is possibly TRBD1 (5 bases). Germline CDR1 SGDLS, CDR2 YYNGEE. The V end was cut by 2 bases, the J end by 0 bases, with 12 bases between. The CDR3 covers 16 residues. The CDR3 bases are TGTGCCAGCAGCGTTCTCCCGGGACGCTCTGGAAACACCATATATTTT. Translated, it gives CASSVLPGRSGNTIYF.

The CDR3 reads CASSPSGSGANVLTF. The CDR3 DNA reads TGTGCCAGCTCACCCTCAGGGTCCGGGGCCAACGTCCTGACTTTC. This rearrangement joins TRBV18 to TRBJ2-6, with D maybe TRBD1 (5 bases). V gave up 3 bases and J gave up 4 bases, with 10 bases separating them. CDR3 length equals 15 residues. CDR1 KGHSH and CDR2 LQKENI come from the germline V gene.

This clonotype came up many times. The CDR3 spells CASSPGGSNYGYTF. CDR3 nucleotides: TGTGCCAGCAGCCCAGGGGGTTCCAACTATGGCTACACCTTC. This chain connects TRBV11-2 to TRBJ1-2; TRBD1 matches at 7 bases. Trimming removed 5 bases from V and 2 bases from J; junction bases left unmatched: 5. The CDR3 consists of 14 residues. Germline V gene lookup returns CDR1 SGHAT and CDR2 FQNNGV.

In its sample, this clonotype was seen a few times. The rearrangement links TRBV30 to TRBJ1-2; tentatively, D is TRBD1 (6 bases). The V end was cut by 3 bases, the J end by 8 bases, with 28 bases between. The CDR3 is 17 amino acids. Germline V gene sequence: CDR1 GTSNPN, CDR2 SVGIG (reference sequence). DNA for the CDR3: TGTGCCTGGAGGGATCTCCGCGCCGACAGGCCCCCCTGGGGCTACACCTTC. The encoded protein is CAWRDLRADRPPWGYTF.

There are a few counts of this clonotype. The CDR3 loop is CASSETATYNSPLHF. CDR3 DNA: TGTGCCAGCAGTGAAACAGCCACCTATAATTCACCCCTCCACTTT. The chain combines TRBV6-1 with TRBJ1-6; D gene uncertain. Between the trimmed V and J ends, which lost 2 bases and 2 bases, there was a span of 7 bases. The CDR3 is 15 residues long. The germline CDR1 and CDR2 sequences are MNHNS and SASEGT.

In this sample, this clonotype turned up a few times. V usage is TRBV11-2 and J usage is TRBJ2-7; the D call may be TRBD1 or TRBD2 (6 bases each). V lost 5 bases, J lost 6 bases, and 23 bases lay in between. CDR1 is SGHAT and CDR2 is FQNNGV in the germline V gene. The CDR3 covers 16 residues. The chain's CDR3 is CASSPYSVQGRSEQYF. The CDR3 DNA follows: TGTGCCAGCAGCCCCTACTCGGTCCAGGGGAGGTCCGAGCAGTACTTC.

This chain uses TRBV3-1 with TRBJ2-7, with TRBD2 as a possible D gene (5 bases). Germline lookup yields CDR1 LGHDT and CDR2 YNNKEL (reference sequence). The CDR3 consists of 14 residues. Trimming shortened V by 4 bases and J by 3 bases, and 13 bases separated the two germline ends. The DNA for the CDR3 is TGTGCCAGCAGCCCACCAGGACGGGGCTACGAGCAGTACTTC. Translation: CASSPPGRGYEQYF.

This clonotype was found once. This chain uses TRBV19 with TRBJ1-5; D unclear. Germline CDR1 is LNHDA and CDR2 is SQIVND (reference sequence). The CDR3 length is 15 residues. V was trimmed by 5 bases and J by 2 bases, leaving 13 bases between them. Here the CDR3 reads CASSPTSSGNQPQHF. The CDR3 DNA follows: TGTGCCAGTAGTCCCACCTCCTCGGGCAATCAGCCCCAGCATTTT.

This clonotype was observed a handful of times. The genes are TRBV4-3 and TRBJ2-6; D perhaps matches TRBD1 (6 bases). The CDR3 covers 19 residues. Germline CDR1 LGHNA, CDR2 YSLEER. Trimming stripped 0 bases from V and 1 base from J, with 16 bases between. This CDR3 reads CASSQEFTGSFSGANVLTF. CDR3 in DNA: TGCGCCAGCAGCCAAGAATTCACAGGGAGTTTTTCTGGGGCCAACGTCCTGACTTTC.

The V gene is TRBV3-1, the J gene TRBJ1-6, with D possibly matching TRBD1 (5 bases). Trimming took off 0 bases at V and 6 bases at J, with 9 bases between the two ends. Per germline, CDR1 LGHDT and CDR2 YNNKEL (reference sequence). This CDR3 has 15 amino acids. In DNA form, the CDR3 reads TGTGCCAGCAGCCAAGAGGGACCGTCTAATTCACCCCTCCACTTT. This gives the protein CASSQEGPSNSPLHF.

This clonotype was found a few times. The chain recombines TRBV18 with TRBJ2-1; D is possibly TRBD1 (6 bases). The CDR3 runs to 14 residues. Trimming stripped 8 bases from V and 5 bases from J, with 16 bases between. CDR1 and CDR2 from the germline V gene are KGHSH and LQKENI. The DNA for the CDR3 is TGTGCCAGCCAGGACAGACGAGAAAACAATGAGCAGTTCTTC. Protein sequence: CASQDRRENNEQFF.

At least ten counts were recorded for this clonotype. V gene TRBV11-3 combines with J gene TRBJ1-1, with a weak D call TRBD1 (5 bases). This CDR3 has 13 residues. CDR1 and CDR2 (germline): SGHNT, YENEEA. The V end lost 3 bases, the J end lost 5 bases, and 10 bases lay between the germline ends. The CDR3 spells CASSFQGGTEAFF. The CDR3 DNA sequence: TGTGCCAGCAGCTTCCAGGGAGGTACTGAAGCTTTCTTT.

This clonotype appeared a few times. The chain is built from TRBV7-6 and TRBJ2-2, with no clear D. Trimming left V 2 bases short and J 0 bases short, with 10 bases between. The CDR3 has 16 residues. Per the germline V gene, CDR1 is SGHVS and CDR2 is FNYEAQ. In nucleotides, the CDR3 is TGTGCCAGCAGCTTAATTCCGCCCTCGAACACCGGGGAGCTGTTTTTT. Its translation is CASSLIPPSNTGELFF.

The chain has TRBV27 and TRBJ2-7; D is possibly TRBD2 (6 bases). V was clipped by 8 bases and J by 2 bases, with 16 bases between them. The V gene's germline CDR1 is MNHEY and CDR2 SMNVEV (reference sequence). The CDR3 length is 14 residues. The CDR3 is CASGSGPGPYEQYF. The CDR3, as DNA: TGTGCCAGCGGAAGCGGGCCAGGGCCCTACGAGCAGTACTTC.

CDR3: CASRSTGGAGGELFF. The CDR3 DNA follows: TGCGCCAGCAGGTCCACAGGGGGCGCCGGCGGGGAGCTGTTTTTT. The genes are TRBV5-1 and TRBJ2-2, with 9 bases that match TRBD1. CDR3 length: 15 residues. With V trimmed by 5 bases and J by 7 bases, 9 bases remained unmatched. Germline V gene lookup returns CDR1 SGHRS and CDR2 YFSETQ.

This rearrangement joins TRBV19 to TRBJ2-1; D is possibly TRBD1 (7 bases). The CDR3 consists of 14 residues. V lost 6 bases to trimming and J lost 6 bases, with 15 bases between them. Germline V gene data show CDR1 as LNHDA and CDR2 as SQIVND (reference sequence). For the CDR3, the DNA is TGTGCCAGTAGGGGCAGGGGGGTTGGCAATGAGCAGTTCTTC. Protein sequence: CASRGRGVGNEQFF.

This clonotype was recorded at least ten times. V gene TRBV6-6 combines with J gene TRBJ1-5; D gene unclear. The CDR3 contains 17 residues. Looked up from germline, CDR1 is MNHNY and CDR2 is SVGAGI (reference sequence). The germline V and J ends were trimmed by 2 bases and 0 bases, with 14 bases remaining between them. The CDR3 region is CASSYVGNGGSNQPQHF. CDR3 DNA: TGTGCCAGCAGTTACGTTGGAAATGGAGGTAGCAATCAGCCCCAGCATTTT.

Turning to this clonotype: A read error may produce the germline difference seen at one junction end. V and J are TRBV27 and TRBJ2-7; no clear D. The CDR3 has 12 amino acids. CDR1 is MNHEY, CDR2 SMNVEV, per germline (reference sequence). CDR3 coding DNA: TGTGTCAGCACCTCCGGCCTCTACGAGCAGTACTTC. Its translation is CVSTSGLYEQYF.